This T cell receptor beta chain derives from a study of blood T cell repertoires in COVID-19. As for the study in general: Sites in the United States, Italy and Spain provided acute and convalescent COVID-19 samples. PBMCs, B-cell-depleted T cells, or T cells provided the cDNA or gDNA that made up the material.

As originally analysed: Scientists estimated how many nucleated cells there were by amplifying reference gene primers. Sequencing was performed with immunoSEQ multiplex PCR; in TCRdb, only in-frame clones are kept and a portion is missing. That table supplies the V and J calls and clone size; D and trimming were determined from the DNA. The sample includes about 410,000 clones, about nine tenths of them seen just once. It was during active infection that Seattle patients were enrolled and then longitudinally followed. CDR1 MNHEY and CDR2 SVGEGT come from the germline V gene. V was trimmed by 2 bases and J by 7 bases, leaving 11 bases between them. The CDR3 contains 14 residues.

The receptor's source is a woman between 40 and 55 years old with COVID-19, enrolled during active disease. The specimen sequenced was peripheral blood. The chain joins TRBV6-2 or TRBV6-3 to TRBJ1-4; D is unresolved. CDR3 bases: TGTGCCAGCAGTTACGGCGGATCTCTTGAAAAACTGTTTTTT. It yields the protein CASSYGGSLEKLFF.